The 22 T cell receptor beta chains in this list originate from one sample, sequenced in a study of CD8 T cells in Susac syndrome. Roughly 0.45 to 1 ug RNA was reverse transcribed with random hexamers. A single record per CDR3 protein comes from TCRdb applying MiXCR to the immunoSEQ multiplex PCR reads. This table holds 56,000 or so distinct CDR3 sequences, approximately 95% found once. Specimen: CD8+ T cells from PBMCs. The source is a human donor with Susac syndrome.

This rearrangement joins TRBV29-1 to TRBJ1-2; TRBD1 might be the D (6 bases). Looked up from germline, CDR1 is SQVTM and CDR2 is ANQGSEA. This CDR3 contains 13 residues. V was shortened by 7 bases and J by 4 bases, with 16 bases between the two germline ends. The CDR3 coding sequence is TGCAGCGCCGGACGGGAAGGGGGCTATGGCTACACCTTC. Translated: CSAGREGGYGYTF.

This chain joins TRBV13 and TRBJ2-6, with D perhaps TRBD2 (6 bases). Germline V gene sequence: CDR1 PRHDT, CDR2 FYEKMQ (reference sequence). The ends were cut back, 5 bases at V and 2 bases at J, with 22 bases in the middle. The CDR3 runs to 19 residues. The CDR3 DNA reads TGTGCCAGCAGCCCCTCTACGACTACCGGGGGTACTGGGGCCAACGTCCTGACTTTC. Its translation: CASSPSTTTGGTGANVLTF.

This sequence joins TRBV29-1 and TRBJ1-2; 9 nucleotides match TRBD1. This CDR3 has 15 amino acids. From germline, CDR1 is SQVTM and CDR2 ANQGSEA. The ends lost 4 bases at V and 4 bases at J; junction bases unmatched: 10. As DNA, the CDR3 is TGCAGCGTTGGTGGACAGGGGATTGGTTTCTATGGCTACACCTTC. Its protein is CSVGGQGIGFYGYTF.

This chain links TRBV12-3 or TRBV12-4 with TRBJ2-5, with D possibly TRBD2 on 6 matching bases. Trimming shortened V by 3 bases and J by 4 bases, and 21 bases separated the two germline ends. The CDR3 has 17 amino acids. As DNA, the CDR3 is TGTGCCAGCAGTTTCCGGCTAGCGTATCTTGTAGGAGAGACCCAGTACTTC. This encodes CASSFRLAYLVGETQYF.

The genes are TRBV7-8 and TRBJ2-6; D is unresolved. The V end was cut by 4 bases, the J end by 2 bases, with 6 bases between. The CDR3 sequence is 14 residues long. Germline CDR1 reads SGHVS; CDR2 reads FQNEAQ. The CDR3 spells CASSSTPGANVLTF. The CDR3 bases are TGTGCCAGCAGCTCGACACCTGGGGCCAACGTCCTGACTTTC. Combining the CDR3 with reference TRBV7-8 and TRBJ2-6 gives the whole variable domain GAGVSQSPRYKVAKRGQDVALRCDPISGHVSLFWYQQALGQGPEFLTYFQNEAQLDKSGLPSDRFFAERPEGSVSTLKIQRTQQEDSAVYLCASSSTPGANVLTFGAGSRLTVL.

Only one count was recorded for this clonotype. This sequence joins TRBV20-1 and TRBJ2-7; a weak D match, TRBD1 (7 bases). V lost 6 bases and J lost 0, with 9 bases in between. Germline CDR1 and CDR2: DFQATT and SNEGSKA (reference sequence). This CDR3 comprises 12 residues. CDR3 in DNA: TGCAGTGCGCGGGACAGCTCCTACGAGCAGTACTTC. This sequence encodes CSARDSSYEQYF.

This chain uses TRBV28 with TRBJ2-1, with 8 bases fitting TRBD2. This CDR3 spans 18 amino acids. V shed 7 bases and J 9 bases; nucleotides not matched to a gene: 23. Germline loops: CDR1 MDHEN, CDR2 SYDVKM. CDR3 protein: CASTSTQRGHFQGGEQFF. In nucleotides, the CDR3 is TGTGCCAGCACCTCGACCCAGCGGGGGCACTTCCAAGGGGGTGAGCAGTTCTTC.

V is TRBV13 and J is TRBJ2-5; 8 bases agree with TRBD1. CDR3 length: 16 amino acids. Per the germline V gene, CDR1 is PRHDT and CDR2 is FYEKMQ (reference sequence). Trimming removed 4 bases from V and 2 bases from J; junction bases left unmatched: 9. CDR3 sequence reads: CASSSGDRGWQETQYF. In DNA form, the CDR3 reads TGTGCCAGCAGCTCGGGAGACAGGGGATGGCAAGAGACCCAGTACTTC. Based on the CDR3 plus reference TRBV13 and TRBJ2-5, the full variable domain is AAGVIQSPRHLIKEKRETATLKCYPIPRHDTVYWYQQGPGQDPQFLISFYEKMQSDKGSIPDRFSAQQFSDYHSELNMSSLELGDSALYFCASSSGDRGWQETQYFGPGTRLLVL.

This sequence joins TRBV29-1 and TRBJ1-3; D remains unclear. CDR1 and CDR2 (germline): SQVTM, ANQGSEA. This CDR3 spans 13 amino acids. Trimming removed 1 base at V and 0 bases at J, with 4 bases between. For the CDR3, the DNA is TGCAGCGTTGAAGGGAGCTCTGGAAACACCATATATTTT. Its protein is CSVEGSSGNTIYF.

The rearrangement uses TRBV5-6 and TRBJ2-3; D ambiguous. The CDR3 sequence is 13 residues long. Germline V gene lookup returns CDR1 SGHDT and CDR2 YYEEEE. Trimming took 3 bases from V and 6 from J, leaving 11 bases between them. For the CDR3, the DNA is TGTGCCAGCAGCTCTGATTTTACGGATACGCAGTATTTT. It yields the protein CASSSDFTDTQYF.

V usage is TRBV20-1 and J usage is TRBJ2-7; D unclear. Germline CDR1 reads DFQATT; CDR2 reads SNEGSKA (reference sequence). The ends were cut back, 3 bases at V and 3 bases at J, with 12 bases in the middle. This CDR3 is built from 13 residues. The DNA of the CDR3 is TGCAGTGCTAGCGTGCAGGCTGTCTACGAGCAGTACTTC. Protein product: CSASVQAVYEQYF.

The J gene is TRBJ1-2, the V gene TRBV20-1; weak D call: TRBD1 (5 bases). The CDR3 is 12 residues long. CDR1 is DFQATT, CDR2 SNEGSKA, per germline (reference sequence). V was shortened by 3 bases and J by 3 bases, with 8 bases between the two germline ends. The CDR3 sequence is CSARGTDYGYTF. Written as DNA, the CDR3 is TGCAGTGCTAGGGGGACGGACTATGGCTACACCTTC.

This chain uses TRBV15 with TRBJ2-5; no clear D. The V and J ends lost 1 base and 5 bases respectively, with 8 bases between them. The CDR3 has 13 amino acids. Germline V lookup: CDR1 LNHNV, CDR2 YYDKDF (reference sequence). The CDR3 loop reads CATSRVRWETQYF. The CDR3 bases are TGTGCCACCAGCAGAGTCAGATGGGAGACCCAGTACTTC.

The rearrangement uses TRBV7-9 and TRBJ2-5; D remains unclear. The V end was cut by 5 bases, the J end by 4 bases, with 11 bases between. The V gene's germline CDR1 is SEHNR and CDR2 FQNEAQ (reference sequence). This CDR3 has 13 residues. The CDR3 nucleotides read TGTGCCAGCAGCAGTCGCCTGGGAGAGACCCAGTACTTC. This sequence encodes CASSSRLGETQYF.

This chain connects TRBV6-5 to TRBJ2-7; the D gene is possibly TRBD1 (6 bases). There are 15 residues in the CDR3. Germline CDR1 is MNHEY and CDR2 is SVGAGI. V was shortened by 2 bases and J by 0 bases, with 11 bases between the two germline ends. The CDR3 spells CASSYRTAGSYEQYF. CDR3 DNA sequence: TGTGCCAGCAGTTACAGGACAGCTGGCTCCTACGAGCAGTACTTC.

This clonotype appeared once. This sequence joins TRBV19 and TRBJ2-7; TRBD2 agrees at 12 bases. V was clipped by 5 bases and J by 1 base; unmatched bases: 6. The CDR3 contains 16 residues. Germline V gene sequence: CDR1 LNHDA, CDR2 SQIVND (reference sequence). The chain's CDR3 is CASSLHGTSGSYEQYF. Here the CDR3 DNA reads TGTGCCAGTAGTCTCCACGGGACTAGCGGGTCCTACGAGCAGTACTTC.

This clonotype was counted a single time. V gene TRBV5-6 combines with J gene TRBJ2-7; D may be TRBD1 (6 bases). The CDR3 spans 18 residues. Deletions cut 0 bases from V and 0 bases from J, with 19 bases between. Germline lookup yields CDR1 SGHDT and CDR2 YYEEEE. The CDR3 reads CASSLAPSTGLSSYEQYF. CDR3 bases: TGTGCCAGCAGCTTGGCCCCCTCGACAGGACTGAGCTCCTACGAGCAGTACTTC.

The genes are TRBV6-2 or TRBV6-3 and TRBJ2-5; 8 nucleotides line up with TRBD1. CDR1 and CDR2 from the germline V gene are MNHEY and SVGEGT. CDR3 length: 14 residues. The V gene end was trimmed by 6 bases and the J gene end by 5 bases; junction bases not matched to a gene: 8. CDR3 protein: CASSEIRQGETQYF. The CDR3 nucleotides read TGTGCCAGCAGCGAGATTCGACAGGGGGAGACCCAGTACTTC.

The chain combines TRBV20-1 with TRBJ2-2, with D tentatively TRBD1 or TRBD2 (5 bases each). The V end was cut by 4 bases, the J end by 2 bases, with 8 bases between. This CDR3 has 13 amino acids. Germline-derived CDR1 and CDR2 are DFQATT and SNEGSKA (reference sequence). The CDR3 protein is CSAKGTNTGELFF. The DNA of the CDR3 is TGCAGTGCTAAGGGGACCAACACCGGGGAGCTGTTTTTT.

This chain connects TRBV15 to TRBJ2-7; no clear D gene. The V end lost 3 bases, the J end lost 2 bases, and 11 bases lay between the germline ends. Germline values: CDR1 LNHNV, CDR2 YYDKDF (reference sequence). The CDR3 sequence is 14 residues long. This chain's CDR3 is CATSRESKPYEQYF. The CDR3 coding sequence is TGTGCCACCAGCAGGGAAAGTAAGCCCTACGAGCAGTACTTC.

The V call is TRBV7-6, the J call TRBJ2-5, with unresolved D. Per germline, CDR1 SGHVS and CDR2 FNYEAQ. The CDR3 sequence is 14 residues long. V shed 0 bases and J shed 4 bases, with 9 bases lying between them. The CDR3 DNA is TGTGCCAGCAGCTTAGCGGGCCACAGAGAGACCCAGTACTTC. Its protein product is CASSLAGHRETQYF.

The chain joins TRBV29-1 to TRBJ1-2, with 7 bases aligning to TRBD1. With V trimmed by 5 bases and J by 4 bases, 16 bases remained unmatched. Germline CDR1 SQVTM, CDR2 ANQGSEA. This CDR3 is 16 amino acids long. In DNA form, the CDR3 reads TGCAGCGTTATCGGGGGGGACAGTAACGCCGGCTATGGCTACACCTTC. It encodes CSVIGGDSNAGYGYTF.